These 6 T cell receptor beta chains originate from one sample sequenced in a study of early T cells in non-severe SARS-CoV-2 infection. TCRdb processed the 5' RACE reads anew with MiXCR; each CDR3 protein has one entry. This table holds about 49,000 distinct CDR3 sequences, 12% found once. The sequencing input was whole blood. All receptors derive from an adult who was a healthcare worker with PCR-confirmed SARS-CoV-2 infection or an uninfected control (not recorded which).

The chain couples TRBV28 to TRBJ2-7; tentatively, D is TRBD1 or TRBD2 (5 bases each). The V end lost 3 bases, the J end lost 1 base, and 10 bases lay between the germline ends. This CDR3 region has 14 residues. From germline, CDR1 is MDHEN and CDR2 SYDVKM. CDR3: CASSFEGRSYEQYF. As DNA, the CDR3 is TGTGCCAGCAGTTTTGAGGGACGATCCTACGAGCAGTACTTC.

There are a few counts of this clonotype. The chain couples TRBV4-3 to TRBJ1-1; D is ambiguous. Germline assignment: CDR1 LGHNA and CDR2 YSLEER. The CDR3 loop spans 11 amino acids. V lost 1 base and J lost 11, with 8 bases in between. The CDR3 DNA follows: TGCGCCAGCAGCCAAGGGTTTACGGCTTTCTTT. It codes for CASSQGFTAFF.

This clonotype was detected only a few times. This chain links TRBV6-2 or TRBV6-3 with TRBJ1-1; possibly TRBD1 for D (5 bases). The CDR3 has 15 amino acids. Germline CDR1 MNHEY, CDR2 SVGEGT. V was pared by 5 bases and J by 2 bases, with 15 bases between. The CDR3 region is CASSPHRRDNTEAFF. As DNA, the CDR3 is TGTGCCAGCAGTCCCCATCGACGGGACAACACTGAAGCTTTCTTT.

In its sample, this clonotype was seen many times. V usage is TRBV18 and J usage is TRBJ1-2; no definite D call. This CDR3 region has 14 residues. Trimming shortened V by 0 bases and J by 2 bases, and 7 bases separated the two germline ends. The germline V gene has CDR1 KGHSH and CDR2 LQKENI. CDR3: CASSPPSTNYGYTF. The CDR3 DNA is TGTGCCAGCTCACCACCGAGCACGAACTATGGCTACACCTTC.

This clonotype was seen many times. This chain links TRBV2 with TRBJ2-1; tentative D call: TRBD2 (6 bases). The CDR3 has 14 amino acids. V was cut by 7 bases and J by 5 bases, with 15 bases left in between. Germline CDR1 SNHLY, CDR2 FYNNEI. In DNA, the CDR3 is TGTGCCAGCACCGAAGGGGACTCTGACAATGAGCAGTTCTTC. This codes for CASTEGDSDNEQFF.

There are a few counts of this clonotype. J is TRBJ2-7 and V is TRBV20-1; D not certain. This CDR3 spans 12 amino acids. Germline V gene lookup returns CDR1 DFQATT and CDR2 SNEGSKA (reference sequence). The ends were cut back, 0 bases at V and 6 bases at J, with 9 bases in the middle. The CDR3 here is CSARDKIGEQYF. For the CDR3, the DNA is TGCAGTGCTAGAGATAAAATTGGCGAGCAGTACTTC.